The sequence of this T cell receptor (beta chain) was determined in a study of blood T cell repertoires in COVID-19. Study summary: Italy, Spain and the United States were the sources of the convalescent and acute COVID-19 samples. PBMCs, B-cell-depleted T cells, or T cells provided the cDNA or gDNA that made up the material.

This clone is medium-sized within its sample. Original processing methods: Using reference gene primer amplification, nucleated cell counts were estimated. Profiled with immunoSEQ multiplex PCR; TCRdb holds only in-frame clones, not every one. That table is the source of V, J and clone size, and D and trimming were worked out from the DNA. The top ten clones hold less than 20% of a sample with around 140,000 clones, about 89% of them seen once. The specimen was peripheral blood. The sequence came from a middle-aged man with active or convalescent COVID-19.

The CDR3 is CASNPRGVETDTQYF. The CDR3, as DNA: TGTGCCAGCAACCCCAGGGGAGTTGAGACAGATACGCAGTATTTT. The chain recombines TRBV6-2 or TRBV6-3 with TRBJ2-3, with D possibly matching TRBD1 (6 bases). The V end was cut by 7 bases, the J end by 3 bases, with 17 bases between. The germline V gene encodes CDR1 MNHEY and CDR2 SVGEGT. This CDR3 is built from 15 residues.